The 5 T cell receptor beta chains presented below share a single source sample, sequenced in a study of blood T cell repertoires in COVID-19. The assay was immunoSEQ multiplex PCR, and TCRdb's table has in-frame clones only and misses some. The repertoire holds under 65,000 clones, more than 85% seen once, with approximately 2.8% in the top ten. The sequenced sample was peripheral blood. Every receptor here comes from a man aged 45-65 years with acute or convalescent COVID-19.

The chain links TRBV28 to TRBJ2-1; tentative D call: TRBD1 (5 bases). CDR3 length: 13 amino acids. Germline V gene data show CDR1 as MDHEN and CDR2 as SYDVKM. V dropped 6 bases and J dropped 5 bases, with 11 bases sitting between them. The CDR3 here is CASSLGRNNEQFF. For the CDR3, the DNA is TGTGCCAGCAGCCTGGGGCGAAACAATGAGCAGTTCTTC.

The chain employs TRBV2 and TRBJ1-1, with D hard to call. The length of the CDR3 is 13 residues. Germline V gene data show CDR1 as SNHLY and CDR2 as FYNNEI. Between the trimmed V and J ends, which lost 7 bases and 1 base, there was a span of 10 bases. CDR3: CASTPRRNTEAFF. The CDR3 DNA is TGTGCCAGCACCCCTCGTAGGAACACTGAAGCTTTCTTT.

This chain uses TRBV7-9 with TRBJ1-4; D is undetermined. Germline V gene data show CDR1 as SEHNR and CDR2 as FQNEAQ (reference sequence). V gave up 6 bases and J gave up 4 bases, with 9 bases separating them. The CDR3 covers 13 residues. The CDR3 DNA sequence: TGTGCCAGCAGGGGAGAGGATAATGAAAAACTGTTTTTT. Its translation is CASRGEDNEKLFF. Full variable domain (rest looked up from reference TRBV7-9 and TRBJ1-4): DTGVSQNPRHKITKRGQNVTFRCDPISEHNRLYWYRQTLGQGPEFLTYFQNEAQLEKSRLLSDRFSAERPKGSFSTLEIQRTEQGDSAMYLCASRGEDNEKLFFGSGTQLSVL.

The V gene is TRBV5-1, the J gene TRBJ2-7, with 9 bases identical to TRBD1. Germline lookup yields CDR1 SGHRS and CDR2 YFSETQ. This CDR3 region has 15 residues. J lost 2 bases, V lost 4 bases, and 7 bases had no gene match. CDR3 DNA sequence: TGCGCCAGCAGCCATCCCGGGACAGGGACCTACGAGCAGTACTTC. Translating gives CASSHPGTGTYEQYF.

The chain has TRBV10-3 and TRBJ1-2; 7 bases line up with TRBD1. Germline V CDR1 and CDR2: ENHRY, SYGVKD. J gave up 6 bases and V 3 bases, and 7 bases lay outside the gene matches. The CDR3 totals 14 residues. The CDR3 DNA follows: TGTGCCATCAGTGATTCCCAGGGGGGTCATGGCTACACCTTC. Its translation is CAISDSQGGHGYTF.